This is a list of T cell receptor beta chains from one sample in a study of T-cell memory formation after mild COVID-19. TCRdb recomputed calls from the 5' RACE reads with MiXCR, one row per CDR3 protein. The sample shows under 450,000 distinct CDR3 sequences, under 25% of them seen only once. Input material: PBMCs or a T cell subset sorted from them (not recorded which). These receptors were obtained from an adult woman who had mild COVID-19 (a few samples of this study predate the infection). Cell type and time point are not known. Each CDR3 is given with its conserved first and last residue. The order of the fields is J gene, V gene, clone size, D gene, CDR3 DNA, CDR3 protein. The D gene is left open where the match is weak. Only part of the rows carry a size: once, few, many, or a class if the clone is expanded.

>TRBJ1-1|TRBV5-1|many|-
TGTGCCAGCAGCCCTGGACAGACGAACACTGAAGCTTTCTTT
CASSPGQTNTEAFF
>TRBJ1-2|TRBV12-3/TRBV12-4|-|-
TGTGCCAGCAGTCAGGGGTTGGGAGAATATGGCTACACCTTC
CASSQGLGEYGYTF
>TRBJ1-1|TRBV12-3/TRBV12-4|once|TRBD1
TGTGCCAGCACCCTGGACAGGGCCGCTTTCTTT
CASTLDRAAFF
>TRBJ2-3|TRBV5-6|-|-
TGTGCCAGCAGCTTGTACACCGACACAGATACGCAGTATTTT
CASSLYTDTDTQYF
>TRBJ1-2|TRBV6-5|once|TRBD1
TGTGCCAGCAGTTCAGGGGGCGCGGGCTATGGCTACACCTTC
CASSSGGAGYGYTF
>TRBJ2-7|TRBV20-1|few|-
TGCAGTGCTATGGGTGAATACGAGCAGTACTTC
CSAMGEYEQYF
>TRBJ2-2|TRBV24-1|few|-
TGTGCCACCAGTGATACCGGGGGCCGACGAAACACCGGGGAGCTGTTTTTT
CATSDTGGRRNTGELFF
>TRBJ2-7|TRBV5-1|few|TRBD2
TGCGCCAGCAGCCGACGTTGGACTAGCGGGGAGGGTGTCGAGCAGTACTTC
CASSRRWTSGEGVEQYF
>TRBJ1-1|TRBV5-1|-|-
TGCGCCAGCAGCTTGGGGCAGGGCTCGTTTTTGAACACTGAAGCTTTCTTT
CASSLGQGSFLNTEAFF
>TRBJ1-5|TRBV6-5|-|TRBD1
TGTGCCAGCAGTTCGGACAGGGGACCGAATCAGCCCCAGAATTTT
CASSSDRGPNQPQNF
>TRBJ2-1|TRBV5-1|few|-
TGCGCCAGCAGCTCGGACGGCGGGACGCGCAATGAGCAGTTCTTC
CASSSDGGTRNEQFF
>TRBJ1-6|TRBV11-2|many|-
TGTGCCAGCAGCTTACGTTCGTCAGGCCCAACCCACTTT
CASSLRSSGPTHF
>TRBJ1-1|TRBV13|few|TRBD1
TGTGCCAGCAGCTCCTCAGGGGGCGGACTGAACACTGAAGCTTTCTTT
CASSSSGGGLNTEAFF
>TRBJ1-1|TRBV7-9|-|-
TGTGCCAGCAGCTTAGTGGGGCACCCCCCGGACACTGAAGCTTTCTTT
CASSLVGHPPDTEAFF
>TRBJ1-1|TRBV7-9|-|TRBD1
TGTGCCAGCAGTCTAAACCCCGGACAGGCGGGGACTGAAGCTTTCTTT
CASSLNPGQAGTEAFF